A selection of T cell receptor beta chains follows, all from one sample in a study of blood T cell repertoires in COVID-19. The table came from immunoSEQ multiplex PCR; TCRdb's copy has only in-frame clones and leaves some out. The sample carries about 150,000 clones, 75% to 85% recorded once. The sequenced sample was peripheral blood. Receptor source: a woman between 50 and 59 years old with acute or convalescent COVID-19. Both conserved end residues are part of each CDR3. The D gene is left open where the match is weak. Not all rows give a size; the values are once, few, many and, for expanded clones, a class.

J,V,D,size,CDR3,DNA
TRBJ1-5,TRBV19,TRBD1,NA,CASRRDRGSNQPQHF,TGTGCCAGTAGGCGTGACAGGGGTAGCAATCAGCCCCAGCATTTT
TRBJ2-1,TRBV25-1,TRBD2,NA,CASSATSGGASEQFF,TGTGCCAGCAGTGCAACTAGCGGGGGGGCCAGTGAGCAGTTCTTC
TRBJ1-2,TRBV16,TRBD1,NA,CASSRTGSGYTF,TGTGCCAGCAGCCGGACAGGGTCTGGCTACACCTTC
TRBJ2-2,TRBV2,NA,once,CASSKTAIMNTGELFF,TGTGCCAGCAGCAAGACAGCTATTATGAACACCGGGGAGCTGTTTTTT
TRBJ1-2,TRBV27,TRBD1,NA,CASSSSPGGGQGVNYGYTF,TGTGCCAGCAGTTCATCCCCGGGAGGAGGACAGGGGGTTAACTATGGCTACACCTTC
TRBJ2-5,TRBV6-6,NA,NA,CASTRGSAPSRETQYF,TGTGCCAGCACCCGCGGCAGTGCCCCTTCTCGAGAGACCCAGTACTTC
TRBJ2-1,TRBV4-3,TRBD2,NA,CASSQDLRLAGNEQFF,TGCGCCAGCAGCCAAGATCTTCGGCTAGCGGGCAATGAGCAGTTCTTC
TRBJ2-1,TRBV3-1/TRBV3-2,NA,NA,CASSQPSGVYNEQFF,TGTGCCAGCAGCCAACCCTCGGGGGTCTACAATGAGCAGTTCTTC
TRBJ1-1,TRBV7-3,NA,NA,CASSSDSNTEAFF,TGTGCCAGCAGCTCCGACAGCAACACTGAAGCTTTCTTT
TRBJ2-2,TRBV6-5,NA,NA,CASGIATGISGELFF,TGTGCCAGCGGAATCGCAACAGGGATCTCCGGGGAGCTGTTTTTT
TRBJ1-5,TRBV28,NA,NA,CASSTSTGFNQPQHF,NA
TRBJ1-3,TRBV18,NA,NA,CASSPRTGTPGNTIYF,TGTGCCAGCTCACCACGAACGGGGACTCCAGGAAACACCATATATTTT
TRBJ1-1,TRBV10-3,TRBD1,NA,CAISQPDRVFKAFF,TGTGCCATCAGTCAACCGGACAGGGTGTTTAAAGCTTTCTTT
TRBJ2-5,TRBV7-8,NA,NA,CASSLSYPEETQYF,TGTGCCAGCAGTTTGAGTTATCCCGAAGAGACCCAGTACTTC
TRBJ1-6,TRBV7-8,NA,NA,CASSLTGRRSPLHF,TGTGCCAGCAGCTTAACAGGGCGCCGTTCACCCCTCCACTTT
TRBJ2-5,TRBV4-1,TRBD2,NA,CASSQDLAGGPRETQYF,TGCGCCAGCAGCCAAGATCTAGCGGGAGGGCCTAGGGAGACCCAGTACTTC
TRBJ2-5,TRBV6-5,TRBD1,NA,CASSYFRDRGQETQYF,TGTGCCAGCAGTTACTTTCGGGACAGGGGACAAGAGACCCAGTACTTC
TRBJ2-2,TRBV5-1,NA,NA,CASSFGGGGTGELFF,TGCGCCAGCAGCTTCGGAGGGGGCGGCACCGGGGAGCTGTTTTTT
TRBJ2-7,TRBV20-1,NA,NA,CSASEFPGKPYEQYF,TGCAGTGCTAGTGAATTTCCGGGAAAACCCTACGAGCAGTACTTC
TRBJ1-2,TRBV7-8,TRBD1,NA,CASSADRGNYGYTF,TGTGCCAGCAGCGCCGACAGGGGGAACTATGGCTACACCTTC
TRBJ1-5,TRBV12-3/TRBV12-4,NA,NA,CASSLPGSPQHF,TGTGCCAGCAGCCTCCCGGGATCGCCCCAGCATTTT
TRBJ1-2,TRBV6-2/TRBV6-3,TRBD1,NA,CASSYSTSGTGSGYTF,TGTGCCAGCAGTTACTCGACTTCTGGGACAGGGAGTGGCTACACCTTC
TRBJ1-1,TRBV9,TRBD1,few,CASNKWTGGGTEAFF,TGTGCCAGCAACAAATGGACAGGTGGTGGCACTGAAGCTTTCTTT
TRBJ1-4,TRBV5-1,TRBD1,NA,CASSGGTATGEKLFF,TGCGCCAGCAGCGGAGGGACAGCAACAGGGGAAAAACTGTTTTTT
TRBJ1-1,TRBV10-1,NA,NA,CASSEFPSRNTEAFF,TGCGCCAGCAGTGAGTTTCCCAGTCGCAACACTGAAGCTTTCTTT
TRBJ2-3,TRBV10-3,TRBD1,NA,CAISAPPQGARTDTQYF,TGTGCCATCAGTGCCCCCCCCCAGGGGGCCCGCACAGATACGCAGTATTTT
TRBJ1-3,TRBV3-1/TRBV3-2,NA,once,CASSEAGGNTIYF,TGTGCCAGCAGCGAGGCCGGGGGAAACACCATATATTTT
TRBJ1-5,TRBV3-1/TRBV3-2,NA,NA,CASSRHLEPQHF,TGTGCCAGCAGCCGACATTTGGAGCCCCAGCATTTT
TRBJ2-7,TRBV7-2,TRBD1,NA,CASSQDRVSYEQYF,TGTGCCAGCAGCCAGGACAGGGTCTCCTACGAGCAGTACTTC
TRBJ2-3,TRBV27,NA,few,CASSLSRQNSRTDTQYF,TGTGCCAGCAGTTTATCGCGACAGAACTCCCGCACAGATACGCAGTATTTT
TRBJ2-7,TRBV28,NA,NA,CASSLQGSPYEQYF,TGTGCCAGCAGTCTCCAGGGTAGTCCCTACGAGCAGTACTTC
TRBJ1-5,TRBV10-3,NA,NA,CAISQGTSNQPQHF,TGTGCCATCAGTCAGGGGACTAGCAATCAGCCCCAGCATTTT
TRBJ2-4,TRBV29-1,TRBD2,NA,CSVEDVLAGLGAKNIQYF,TGCAGCGTTGAAGATGTACTAGCGGGACTGGGAGCCAAAAACATTCAGTACTTC
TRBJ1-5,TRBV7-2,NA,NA,CASSLVYRASDQPQHF,TGTGCCAGCAGCTTAGTCTACAGAGCCTCCGATCAGCCCCAGCATTTT
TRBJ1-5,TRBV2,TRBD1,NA,CASRGDRGGNQPQHF,TGTGCCAGCAGGGGGGACAGGGGCGGCAATCAGCCCCAGCATTTT
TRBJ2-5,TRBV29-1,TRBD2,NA,CSVSNSGGLGETQYF,TGCAGCGTTTCGAATAGCGGGGGACTGGGAGAGACCCAGTACTTC
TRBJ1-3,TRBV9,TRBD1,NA,CASSVRNGDRGDTIYF,TGTGCCAGCAGCGTCCGAAACGGGGACAGGGGGGACACCATATATTTT
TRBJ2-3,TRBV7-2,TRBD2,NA,CASSLSPSGGATDTQYF,TGTGCCAGCAGCTTAAGTCCTAGCGGGGGGGCCACAGATACGCAGTATTTT
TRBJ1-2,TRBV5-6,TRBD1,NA,CASSAYRVDRDYGYTF,TGTGCCAGCAGCGCTTACAGGGTTGACAGGGACTATGGCTACACCTTC
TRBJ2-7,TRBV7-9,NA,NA,CASSLTSTGEQYF,TGTGCCAGCAGCTTAACCTCGACAGGCGAGCAGTACTTC
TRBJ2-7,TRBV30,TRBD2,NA,CAWSGTRRDYSYEQYF,TGTGCCTGGAGCGGCACCAGACGGGACTATTCCTACGAGCAGTACTTC
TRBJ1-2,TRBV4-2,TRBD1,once,CATYETTGAGGYTF,TGTGCCACATACGAAACGACAGGGGCTGGTGGCTACACCTTC
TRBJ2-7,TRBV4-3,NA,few,CASSQDWPSASYEQYF,TGCGCCAGCAGCCAAGATTGGCCTAGCGCCTCCTACGAGCAGTACTTC
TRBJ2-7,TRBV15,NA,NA,CATSRDRGTYEQYF,TGTGCCACCAGCAGAGACAGGGGAACCTACGAGCAGTACTTC
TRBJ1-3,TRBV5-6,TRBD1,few,CASSLRGRGNTIYF,TGTGCCAGCAGCCTCAGGGGGCGAGGAAACACCATATATTTT
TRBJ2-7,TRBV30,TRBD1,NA,CAWQKPGQTLGQYF,TGTGCCTGGCAGAAACCGGGACAGACCCTAGGGCAGTACTTC
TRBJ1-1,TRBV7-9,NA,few,CASDAGAEAFF,TGTGCCAGCGATGCAGGCGCTGAAGCTTTCTTT
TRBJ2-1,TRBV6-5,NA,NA,CASSYSGEGGIRQFF,TGTGCCAGCAGTTACTCCGGGGAGGGGGGAATTCGGCAGTTCTTC
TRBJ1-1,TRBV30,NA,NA,CAWSVPGRRTEAFF,TGTGCCTGGAGTGTACCTGGGAGGAGGACTGAAGCTTTCTTT
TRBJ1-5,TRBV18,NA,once,CASSPEQAVNQPQHF,TGTGCCAGCTCACCCGAGCAGGCTGTGAATCAGCCCCAGCATTTT
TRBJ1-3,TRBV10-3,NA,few,CATRQAREDTIYF,TGTGCCACCCGACAGGCCAGAGAAGACACCATATATTTT
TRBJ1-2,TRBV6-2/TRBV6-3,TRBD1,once,CASTPPGGYGYTF,TGTGCCAGCACCCCACCAGGGGGTTATGGCTACACCTTC
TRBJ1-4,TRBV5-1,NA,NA,CASAEGTNEKLFF,TGCGCCAGCGCGGAGGGGACTAATGAAAAACTGTTTTTT
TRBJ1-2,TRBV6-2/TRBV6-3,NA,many,CASSEQGYGYTF,TGTGCCAGCAGTGAGCAGGGATATGGCTACACCTTC
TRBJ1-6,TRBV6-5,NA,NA,CASSYSDRVFSPLHF,TGTGCCAGCAGTTACAGTGACAGAGTATTTTCACCCCTCCACTTT